This T cell receptor (beta chain) was captured by sequencing in a study of early T cells in non-severe SARS-CoV-2 infection. Background on the study: Sequenced bulk RNA came from whole blood that was unsorted, and chains were unpaired. Study results and limitations: Private and CD4 specificities were missed by VDJdb matching, which favored anti-spike CD8 responses.

cDNA molecules, individually, were tagged with unique molecular identifiers. Each CDR3 protein is one row after TCRdb ran MiXCR on the 5' RACE reads. The sample includes roughly 66,000 distinct CDR3 sequences, 8% to 9.5% of them seen just once. The CDR3 is 10 amino acids. Looked up from germline, CDR1 is SQVTM and CDR2 is ANQGSEA. V gave up 7 bases and J gave up 8 bases, with 8 bases separating them. Of note for this clonotype: The antigen remains undetermined.

The chain joins TRBV29-1 to TRBJ1-4; D call uncertain. What was sequenced was whole blood. The source of this sequence is an adult who was a healthcare worker with PCR-confirmed SARS-CoV-2 infection or an uninfected control (not recorded which). DNA of the CDR3: TGCAGCGCCATGCAAGAAAAACTGTTTTTT. Its translation: CSAMQEKLFF.